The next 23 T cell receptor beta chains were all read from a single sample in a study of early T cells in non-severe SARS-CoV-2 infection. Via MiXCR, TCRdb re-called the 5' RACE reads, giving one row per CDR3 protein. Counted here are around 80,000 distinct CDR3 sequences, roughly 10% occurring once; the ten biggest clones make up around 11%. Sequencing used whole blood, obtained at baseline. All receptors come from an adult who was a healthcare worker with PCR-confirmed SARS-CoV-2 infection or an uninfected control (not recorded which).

The CDR3 DNA sequence: TGCAGTGCCAGCGGGGACAGGGTGCGTGATCAGCCCCAGCATTTT. This gives the protein CSASGDRVRDQPQHF. V and J are TRBV20-1 and TRBJ1-5; 9 bases align to TRBD1. From germline, CDR1 is DFQATT and CDR2 SNEGSKA (reference sequence). This CDR3 contains 15 residues. Trimming at V came to 6 bases and at J to 5 bases, leaving 11 bases not matched to a gene.

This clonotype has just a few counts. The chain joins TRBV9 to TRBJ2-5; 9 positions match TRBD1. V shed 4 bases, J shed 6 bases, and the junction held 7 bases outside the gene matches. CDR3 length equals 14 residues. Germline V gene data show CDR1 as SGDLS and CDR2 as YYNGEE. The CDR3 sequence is CASSPPGQGQTQYF. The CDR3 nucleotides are TGTGCCAGCAGCCCGCCAGGACAGGGGCAGACCCAGTACTTC.

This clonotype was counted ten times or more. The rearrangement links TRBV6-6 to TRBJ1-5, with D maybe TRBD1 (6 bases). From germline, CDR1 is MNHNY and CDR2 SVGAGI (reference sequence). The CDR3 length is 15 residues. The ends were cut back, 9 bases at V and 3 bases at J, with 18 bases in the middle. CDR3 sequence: CASTHAGANNQPQHF. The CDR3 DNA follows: TGTGCCAGTACCCACGCAGGGGCGAACAATCAGCCCCAGCATTTT.

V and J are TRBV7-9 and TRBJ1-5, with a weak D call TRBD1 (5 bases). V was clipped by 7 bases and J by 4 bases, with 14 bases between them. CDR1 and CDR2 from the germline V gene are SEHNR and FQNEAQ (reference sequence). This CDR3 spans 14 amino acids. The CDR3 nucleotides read TGTGCCAGCAACCGGGACGGTGGAAATCAGCCCCAGCATTTT. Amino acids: CASNRDGGNQPQHF.

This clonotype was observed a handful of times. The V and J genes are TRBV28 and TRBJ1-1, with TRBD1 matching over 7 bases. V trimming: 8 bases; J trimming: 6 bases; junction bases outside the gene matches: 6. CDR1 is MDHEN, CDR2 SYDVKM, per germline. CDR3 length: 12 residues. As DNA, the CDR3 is TGTGCCAGCCACAGGGGTGTTGCTGAAGCTTTCTTT. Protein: CASHRGVAEAFF.

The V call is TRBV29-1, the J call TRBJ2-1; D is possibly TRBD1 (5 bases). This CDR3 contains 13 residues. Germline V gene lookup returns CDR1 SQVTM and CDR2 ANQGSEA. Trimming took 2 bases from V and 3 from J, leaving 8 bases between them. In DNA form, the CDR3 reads TGCAGCGTTGAACAGGGTTACTACAATGAGCAGTTCTTC. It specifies CSVEQGYYNEQFF.

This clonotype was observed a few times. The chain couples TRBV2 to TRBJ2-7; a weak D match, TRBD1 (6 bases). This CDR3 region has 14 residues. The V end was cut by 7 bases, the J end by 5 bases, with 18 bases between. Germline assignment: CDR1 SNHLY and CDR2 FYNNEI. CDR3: CASIQGQGKNEQYF. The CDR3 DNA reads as TGTGCCAGCATTCAAGGGCAGGGGAAGAACGAGCAGTACTTC.

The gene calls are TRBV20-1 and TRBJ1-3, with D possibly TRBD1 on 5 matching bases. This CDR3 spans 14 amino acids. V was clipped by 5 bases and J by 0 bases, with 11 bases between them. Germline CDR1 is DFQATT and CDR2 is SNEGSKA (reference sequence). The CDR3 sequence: CSADTTGSGNTIYF. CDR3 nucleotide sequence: TGCAGTGCTGACACCACAGGCTCTGGAAACACCATATATTTT.

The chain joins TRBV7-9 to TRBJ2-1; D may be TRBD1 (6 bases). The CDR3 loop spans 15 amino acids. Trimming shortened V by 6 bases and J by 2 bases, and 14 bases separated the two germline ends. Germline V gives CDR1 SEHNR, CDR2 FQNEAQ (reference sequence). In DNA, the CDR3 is TGTGCCAGCAGTCCCGCAGCAGGGGCCTACAATGAGCAGTTCTTC. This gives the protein CASSPAAGAYNEQFF.

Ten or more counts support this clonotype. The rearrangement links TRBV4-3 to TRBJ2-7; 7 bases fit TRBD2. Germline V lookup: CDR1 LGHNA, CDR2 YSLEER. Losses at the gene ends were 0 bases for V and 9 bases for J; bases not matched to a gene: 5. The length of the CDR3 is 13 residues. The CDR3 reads CASSQDYRGVQYF. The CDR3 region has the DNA TGCGCCAGCAGCCAAGATTACCGGGGGGTGCAGTACTTC.

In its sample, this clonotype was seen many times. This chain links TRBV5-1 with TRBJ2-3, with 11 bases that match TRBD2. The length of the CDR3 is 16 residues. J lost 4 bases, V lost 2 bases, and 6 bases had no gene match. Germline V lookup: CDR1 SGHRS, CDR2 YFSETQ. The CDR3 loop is CASSFEISGGADTQYF. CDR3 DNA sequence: TGCGCCAGCAGCTTCGAGATTAGCGGGGGGGCAGATACGCAGTATTTT.

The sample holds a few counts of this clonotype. The CDR3 here is CASSYGTKIFYEQFF. CDR3 DNA: TGTGCCAGCAGTTACGGCACTAAGATTTTCTATGAGCAGTTCTTC. The gene calls are TRBV6-2 or TRBV6-3 and TRBJ2-1; D not certain. V was cut by 2 bases and J by 8 bases, with 16 bases left in between. Germline-derived CDR1 and CDR2 are MNHEY and SVGEGT. The CDR3 has 15 amino acids.

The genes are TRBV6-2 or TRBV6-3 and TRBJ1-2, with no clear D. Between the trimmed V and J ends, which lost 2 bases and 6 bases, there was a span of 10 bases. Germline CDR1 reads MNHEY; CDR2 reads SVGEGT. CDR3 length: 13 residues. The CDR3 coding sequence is TGTGCCAGCAGTTACACGTCGGGGAATGGCTACACCTTC. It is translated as CASSYTSGNGYTF.

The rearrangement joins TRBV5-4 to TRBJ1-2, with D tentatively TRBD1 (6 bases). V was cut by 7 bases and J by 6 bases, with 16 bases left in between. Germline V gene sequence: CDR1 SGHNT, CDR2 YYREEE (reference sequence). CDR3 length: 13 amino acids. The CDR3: CASPRAGDDGYTF. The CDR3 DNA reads TGTGCCAGCCCCCGGGCAGGGGATGATGGCTACACCTTC.

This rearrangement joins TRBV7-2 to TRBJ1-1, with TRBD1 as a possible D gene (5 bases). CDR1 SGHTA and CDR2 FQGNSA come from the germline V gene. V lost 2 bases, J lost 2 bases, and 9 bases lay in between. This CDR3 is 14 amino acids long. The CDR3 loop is CASSLRGANTEAFF. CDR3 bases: TGTGCCAGCAGCTTACGAGGGGCCAACACTGAAGCTTTCTTT.

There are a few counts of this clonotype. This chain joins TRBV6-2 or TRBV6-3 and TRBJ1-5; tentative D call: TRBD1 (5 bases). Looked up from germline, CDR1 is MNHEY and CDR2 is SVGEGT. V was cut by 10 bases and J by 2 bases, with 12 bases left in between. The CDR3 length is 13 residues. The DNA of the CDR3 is TGTGCCACCCGAGAAGGGGGCAATCAGCCCCAGCATTTT. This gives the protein CATREGGNQPQHF.

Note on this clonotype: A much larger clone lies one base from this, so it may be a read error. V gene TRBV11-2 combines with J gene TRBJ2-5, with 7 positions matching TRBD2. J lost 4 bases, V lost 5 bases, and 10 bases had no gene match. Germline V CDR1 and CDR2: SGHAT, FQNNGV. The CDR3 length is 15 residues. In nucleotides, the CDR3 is TGTGCCAGCAGCCGCGGACTAGTCGACCGAGAGACCCAGTACTTC. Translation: CASSRGLVDRETQYF.

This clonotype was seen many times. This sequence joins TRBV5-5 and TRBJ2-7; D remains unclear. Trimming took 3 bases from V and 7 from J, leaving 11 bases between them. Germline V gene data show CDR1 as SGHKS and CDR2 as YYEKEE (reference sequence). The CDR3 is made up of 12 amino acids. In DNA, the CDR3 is TGTGCCAGCAGCTCGACCCGTCTGGAGCAGTACTTC. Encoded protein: CASSSTRLEQYF. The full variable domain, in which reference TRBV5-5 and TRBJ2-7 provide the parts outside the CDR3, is DAGVTQSPTHLIKTRGQQVTLRCSPISGHKSVSWYQQVLGQGPQFIFQYYEKEERGRGNFPDRFSARQFPNYSSELNVNALLLGDSALYLCASSSTRLEQYFGPGTRLTVT.

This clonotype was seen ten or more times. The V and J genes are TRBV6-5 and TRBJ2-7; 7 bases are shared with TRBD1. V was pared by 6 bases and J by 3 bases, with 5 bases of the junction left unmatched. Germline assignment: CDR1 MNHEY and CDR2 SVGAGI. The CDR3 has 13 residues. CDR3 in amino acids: CASRRQGFYEQYF. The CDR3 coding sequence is TGTGCCAGCAGGAGACAGGGCTTCTACGAGCAGTACTTC.

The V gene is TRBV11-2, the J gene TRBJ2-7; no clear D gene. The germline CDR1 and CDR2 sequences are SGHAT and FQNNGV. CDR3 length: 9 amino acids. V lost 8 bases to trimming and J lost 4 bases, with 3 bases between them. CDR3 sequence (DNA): TGTGCCAGCGGGTACGAGCAGTACTTC. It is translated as CASGYEQYF.

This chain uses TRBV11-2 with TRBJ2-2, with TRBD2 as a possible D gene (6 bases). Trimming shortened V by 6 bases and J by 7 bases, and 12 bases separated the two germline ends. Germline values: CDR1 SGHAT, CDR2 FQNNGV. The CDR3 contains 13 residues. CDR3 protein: CASSSSASGELFF. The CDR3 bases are TGTGCCAGCAGTTCTAGCGCTAGCGGGGAGCTGTTTTTT.

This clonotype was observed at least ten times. The DNA of the CDR3 is TGCAGTGCCACCCTGCCACCGACCTACGAGCAGTACTTC. Protein sequence: CSATLPPTYEQYF. The chain employs TRBV29-1 and TRBJ2-7; D is unclear. Germline values: CDR1 SQVTM, CDR2 ANQGSEA. The CDR3 totals 13 residues.

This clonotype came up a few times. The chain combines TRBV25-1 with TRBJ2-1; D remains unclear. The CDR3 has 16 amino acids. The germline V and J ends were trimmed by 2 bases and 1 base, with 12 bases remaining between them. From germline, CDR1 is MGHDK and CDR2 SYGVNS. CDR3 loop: CASSEAGPRSYNEQFF. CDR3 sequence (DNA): TGTGCCAGCAGTGAAGCCGGGCCTCGTTCCTACAATGAGCAGTTCTTC.